Below are 22 T cell receptor beta chains sequenced from a single sample in a study of molecular identifiers for immune sequencing clone quantification. TCRdb reprocessed the PCR reads via MiXCR and lists one record per CDR3 protein. The sample has approximately 500,000 distinct CDR3 sequences; roughly 24% are singletons. The sample consisted of naive CD8+ T cells from blood, with Jurkat cell RNA spiked in. Indicated subset: FACS-sorted CD8+CD4-CCR7+CD45RA+ naive T cells. The receptors here all came from a human donor in good health. Some libraries in this study had Jurkat cell RNA spiked in.

This clonotype was counted only a few times. The V gene is TRBV15, the J gene TRBJ1-2; TRBD1 aligns across 10 bases. Germline V lookup: CDR1 LNHNV, CDR2 YYDKDF (reference sequence). The CDR3 loop spans 17 amino acids. V lost 3 bases and J lost 2; bases outside the gene matches: 9. The CDR3 bases are TGTGCCACCAGCAGTCCGGGACAGGGGACTTTGAACTATGGCTACACCTTC. Protein sequence: CATSSPGQGTLNYGYTF.

V gene TRBV5-3 combines with J gene TRBJ2-7, with D possibly matching TRBD1 (6 bases). TRBV5-3 carries the ORF label, with uncertain function. V was shortened by 8 bases and J by 0 bases, with 15 bases between the two germline ends. CDR3 length equals 14 residues. CDR3 nucleotide sequence: TGTGCCAGCAGTGACGGACAGTACTCCTACGAGCAGTACTTC. It is translated as CASSDGQYSYEQYF.

The table lists this clonotype with a few counts. The CDR3 sequence is CASSLGLAGDSDTQYF. CDR3 in DNA: TGTGCCAGCAGCTTAGGGCTAGCGGGAGATTCAGATACGCAGTATTTT. This rearrangement joins TRBV7-2 to TRBJ2-3; 10 nucleotides match TRBD2. There are 16 residues in the CDR3. The V segment lost 1 base and the J segment 4 bases; nucleotides outside the gene matches: 5. Germline CDR1 is SGHTA and CDR2 is FQGNSA.

The chain carries TRBV30 and TRBJ2-3, with 11 bases that match TRBD2. The CDR3 contains 16 residues. Germline V gene sequence: CDR1 GTSNPN, CDR2 SVGIG (reference sequence). V shed 2 bases, J shed 5 bases, and the junction held 9 bases outside the gene matches. CDR3 sequence (DNA): TGTGCCTGGAGTACCGGGACTAGCGGTGCAGGAGATACGCAGTATTTT. This encodes CAWSTGTSGAGDTQYF.

Notes on this clonotype: At one end the junction does not follow the germline gene, possibly because of a read error. The chain carries TRBV7-9 and TRBJ1-3; tentatively, D is TRBD1 (5 bases). Germline V gene data show CDR1 as SEHNR and CDR2 as FQNEAQ (reference sequence). The CDR3 is 16 amino acids. CDR3 nucleotides: TGTGCCGGCAGCTTCCGCGTCGGGGGTTCTGGAAACACCATATATTTT. Its protein is CAGSFRVGGSGNTIYF.

V and J are TRBV7-9 and TRBJ2-3, with 12 bases aligning to TRBD1. This CDR3 comprises 15 residues. The V and J ends lost 4 bases and 6 bases, in that order; junction bases with no gene match: 5. The germline gives CDR1 SEHNR, CDR2 FQNEAQ (reference sequence). The CDR3 loop is CASSWGQGAGDTQYF. The CDR3 coding sequence is TGTGCCAGCAGCTGGGGACAGGGGGCAGGGGATACGCAGTATTTT.

The genes are TRBV6-5 and TRBJ1-3; D is unresolved. Germline-derived CDR1 and CDR2 are MNHEY and SVGAGI. The CDR3 runs 14 residues. Deletions cut 2 bases from V and 2 bases from J, with 7 bases between. The CDR3 nucleotides read TGTGCCAGCAGTTACGGCACTGCTGGAAACACCATATATTTT. Its translation: CASSYGTAGNTIYF.

The V gene is TRBV6-2 or TRBV6-3, the J gene TRBJ2-3; 7 nucleotides align to TRBD1. The germline V gene has CDR1 MNHEY and CDR2 SVGEGT. J was trimmed by 2 bases and V by 7 bases; bases with no gene match: 12. This CDR3 is 16 amino acids long. CDR3 loop: CASTKRGQTLTDTQYF. The CDR3 region has the DNA TGTGCCAGCACAAAGAGGGGACAGACTCTCACAGATACGCAGTATTTT.

This clonotype was recorded many times. This chain joins TRBV6-5 and TRBJ2-1; no reliable D call. V lost 1 base, J lost 8 bases, and 15 bases lay in between. This CDR3 is built from 15 residues. Germline CDR1 reads MNHEY; CDR2 reads SVGAGI. CDR3 sequence reads: CASSYFGSPGDEQFF. The CDR3 nucleotides are TGTGCCAGCAGTTACTTTGGCTCCCCTGGGGATGAGCAGTTCTTC.

Only a few counts were recorded for this clonotype. The chain links TRBV7-9 to TRBJ2-5; D gene ambiguous. The germline gives CDR1 SEHNR, CDR2 FQNEAQ (reference sequence). The CDR3 extends over 13 amino acids. Trimming shortened V by 4 bases and J by 5 bases, and 11 bases separated the two germline ends. The CDR3 DNA reads as TGTGCCAGCAGCTCATCCCTATTCGAGACCCAGTACTTC. This translates into CASSSSLFETQYF.

The chain is built from TRBV13 and TRBJ2-2, with 12 bases lining up with TRBD2. The junction had 14 bases not matched to a gene; V was cut back by 5 bases and J by 7 bases. The CDR3 runs to 18 residues. From germline, CDR1 is PRHDT and CDR2 FYEKMQ (reference sequence). CDR3 bases: TGTGCCAGCAGCGGGACGACTAGCGGGGGTCCCCGGGGCGGGGAGCTGTTTTTT. It is translated as CASSGTTSGGPRGGELFF.

This chain links TRBV6-2 or TRBV6-3 with TRBJ2-7, with TRBD2 identical over 9 bases. The CDR3 has 13 amino acids. Per germline, CDR1 MNHEY and CDR2 SVGEGT. Trimming cost V 10 bases and J 0 bases; bases outside gene matches: 4. CDR3 DNA sequence: TGTGCCACCCGACTAGCGGCCTCCTACGAGCAGTACTTC. Translating it yields CATRLAASYEQYF.

This clonotype was recorded a few times. The chain uses TRBV27 and TRBJ1-5, with TRBD1 matching over 7 bases. The CDR3 consists of 13 residues. Germline CDR1 and CDR2: MNHEY and SMNVEV (reference sequence). V gave up 5 bases and J gave up 8 bases; unmatched junction bases: 6. In nucleotides, the CDR3 is TGTGCCAGCAGTCGACAGGGAGGGGAGCCCCAGCATTTT. This codes for CASSRQGGEPQHF.

There are many counts of this clonotype. The rearrangement joins TRBV7-9 to TRBJ1-1; tentative D call: TRBD1 (6 bases). The V end lost 4 bases, the J end lost 5 bases, and 17 bases lay between the germline ends. Germline-derived CDR1 and CDR2 are SEHNR and FQNEAQ (reference sequence). The CDR3 spans 15 residues. The CDR3 DNA reads as TGTGCCAGCAGCTCGAGAGACAGGAGTAGTACTGAAGCTTTCTTT. Its translation: CASSSRDRSSTEAFF.

Note on this clonotype: A much larger clone is a single base away; this may be a read error. The rearrangement links TRBV28 to TRBJ1-2; 8 bases fit TRBD1. In germline, CDR1 is MDHEN, CDR2 SYDVKM. Unmatched junction bases numbered 3, after V lost 4 bases and J lost 2 bases. The CDR3 spans 14 residues. The CDR3 DNA sequence: TGTGCCAGCAGTTCCAGGGGGCCGAACTATGGCTACACCTTC. Residues: CASSSRGPNYGYTF.

This clonotype was seen a handful of times. The chain carries TRBV14 and TRBJ2-3, with 7 bases aligning to TRBD1. Germline V gene sequence: CDR1 SGHDN, CDR2 FVKESK. The CDR3 is 14 amino acids. V lost 4 bases, J lost 6 bases, and 7 bases stayed unmatched. CDR3 sequence reads: CASSPWTGWDTQYF. CDR3 bases: TGTGCCAGCAGCCCCTGGACAGGTTGGGATACGCAGTATTTT.

This clonotype has at least ten counts. This chain's CDR3 is CASSGDSWSGNTIYF. CDR3 coding DNA: TGTGCCAGCAGCGGGGATAGTTGGTCTGGAAACACCATATATTTT. The chain links TRBV11-2 to TRBJ1-3; D is undetermined. This CDR3 contains 15 residues. V was cut by 5 bases and J by 1 base, with 12 bases left in between. The V gene's germline CDR1 is SGHAT and CDR2 FQNNGV.

Ten or more counts support this clonotype. The chain couples TRBV7-2 to TRBJ2-3; no clear D. This CDR3 is 14 amino acids long. Germline V gene lookup returns CDR1 SGHTA and CDR2 FQGNSA. Trimming cost V 5 bases and J 1 base, with 10 bases left between them. DNA for the CDR3: TGTGCCAGCAGCAACTACGGAGGCACAGATACGCAGTATTTT. It codes for CASSNYGGTDTQYF.

This clonotype appeared a few times. The genes are TRBV20-1 and TRBJ2-5, with 10 bases lining up with TRBD1. The CDR3 is made up of 16 amino acids. In germline, CDR1 is DFQATT, CDR2 SNEGSKA (reference sequence). V dropped 6 bases and J dropped 1; count of bases not matched to a gene: 11. CDR3 sequence (DNA): TGCAGTGCCCTGGACAGGGGGGAGGTCTTCCAAGAGACCCAGTACTTC. Translating gives CSALDRGEVFQETQYF.

The table lists this clonotype with many counts. The V and J genes are TRBV29-1 and TRBJ2-7, with D uncertain. This CDR3 region has 14 residues. V shed 4 bases and J shed 4 bases, with 17 bases lying between them. Germline V gene sequence: CDR1 SQVTM, CDR2 ANQGSEA. In DNA form, the CDR3 reads TGCAGCGTTGGAATTTGGCGAGTGGGGTACGAGCAGTACTTC. Protein: CSVGIWRVGYEQYF.

This clonotype showed up many times. This sequence joins TRBV9 and TRBJ1-1, with D unresolved. Looked up from germline, CDR1 is SGDLS and CDR2 is YYNGEE. The CDR3 is made up of 14 amino acids. V lost 4 bases and J 7 bases, leaving 17 bases between the germline ends. CDR3 amino acids: CASSPGFGGFEAFF. CDR3 nucleotide sequence: TGTGCCAGCAGCCCAGGATTTGGTGGGTTTGAAGCTTTCTTT.

This clonotype has ten or more counts. The chain is built from TRBV7-9 and TRBJ1-1; the match to TRBD1 covers 7 bases. Germline CDR1 reads SEHNR; CDR2 reads FQNEAQ (reference sequence). V shed 1 base, J shed 4 bases, and the junction held 3 bases outside the gene matches. CDR3 length: 14 residues. The CDR3 nucleotides read TGTGCCAGCAGCTTAGTTTCAGGGGGCACTGAAGCTTTCTTT. Its translation is CASSLVSGGTEAFF. Variable domain in full (rest from reference TRBV7-9 and TRBJ1-1): DTGVSQNPRHKITKRGQNVTFRCDPISEHNRLYWYRQTLGQGPEFLTYFQNEAQLEKSRLLSDRFSAERPKGSFSTLEIQRTEQGDSAMYLCASSLVSGGTEAFFGQGTRLTVV.